The entry below describes one T cell receptor (beta chain). Regions amplified from RNA transcripts were the TCR beta CDR3 regions. During a first-round RT-PCR of the TCR CDR3, the HTBI primer set was used. TCRdb reanalysed the multiplex PCR reads using MiXCR and keeps one entry per CDR3 protein. The sample lists hundreds of thousands of distinct CDR3 sequences, more than 15% seen once, with 13% to 15% in the top ten. This sample stems from a study of T cells in Graves' hyperthyroidism and ophthalmopathy. On the study more broadly: Peripheral blood was drawn at first diagnosis, prior to all treatment.

The definition of stable Graves' hyperthyroidism was no ophthalmopathy progression within 18 months. The study excluded patients with uncontrolled infection, other autoimmune disease, pregnancy or lactation. The CDR3 has 14 amino acids. Trimming took off 2 bases at V and 8 bases at J, with 12 bases between the two ends. Germline CDR1 MNHNY, CDR2 SVGAGI (reference sequence). The sequence was obtained from a woman aged 18 to 35 with Graves' hyperthyroidism. Sequenced material: blood. The chain couples TRBV6-6 to TRBJ1-4, with D tentatively TRBD1 (5 bases). In nucleotides, the CDR3 is TGTGCCAGCAGTTACAGGGGAGAATCCGAAAAACTGTTTTTT. Translated: CASSYRGESEKLFF.